A selection of T cell receptor beta chains follows, all from one sample in a study of shared clonotypes between healthy human individuals. Assay: immunoSEQ multiplex PCR; the TCRdb copy retains only in-frame clones and omits some. The data contain roughly 2 million clones, 90% to 95% of them singletons. Sample: naive CD4+ T cells sorted from blood. These receptors were collected from a man younger than 35 in good health. The CDR3 runs from the conserved cysteine through the conserved F or W. A D gene is named only where the DNA matches it firmly. A row's size may be missing; if present it is once, few, many or a size class.

clone size	V gene	J gene	D gene	CDR3 DNA	CDR3 protein
NA	TRBV28	TRBJ2-7	NA	TGTGCCAGCAAACTCGCAGGGCCCTACGAGCAGTACTTC	CASKLAGPYEQYF
NA	TRBV27	TRBJ2-7	NA	TGTGCCAGCAGTTCTGGGGGCGCGGGGGCCTACGAGCAGTACTTC	CASSSGGAGAYEQYF
NA	TRBV5-4	TRBJ2-3	TRBD2	TGTGCCAGCAGCACGGGGACTAGCGGGAGGACAGATACGCAGTATTTT	CASSTGTSGRTDTQYF
once	TRBV7-2	TRBJ1-1	NA	TGTGCCAGCAGCTTAAACAGCATAAACACTGAAGCTTTCTTT	CASSLNSINTEAFF
NA	TRBV19	TRBJ2-7	NA	TGTGCCAGTAGTAGGATAGGACAGTACGAGCAGTACTTC	CASSRIGQYEQYF
NA	TRBV6-5	TRBJ2-7	NA	TGTGCCAGCACCCCCGGGACTGAAGTCTACGAGCAGTACTTC	CASTPGTEVYEQYF
NA	TRBV5-1	TRBJ2-5	TRBD2	TGCGCCAGCAGCTCCGTAGCGGGTGGAGAGACCCAGTACTTC	CASSSVAGGETQYF
NA	TRBV6-1	TRBJ2-7	NA	TGTGCCGTGCGGTCGGGGGCCTACGAGCAGTACTTC	CAVRSGAYEQYF
NA	TRBV7-7	TRBJ2-3	NA	TGTGCTAGCAGCTTAGGACTATCCACAGATACGCAGTATTTT	CASSLGLSTDTQYF
NA	TRBV6-5	TRBJ2-7	TRBD1	TGTGCCAGCAGCGGACAGGGTCTAAGGGAGCAGTACTTC	CASSGQGLREQYF
NA	TRBV2	TRBJ2-7	NA	TGTGCCAGCAGCTGGGGATCCTACGAGCAGTACTTC	CASSWGSYEQYF
once	TRBV6-5	TRBJ1-6	NA	TGTGCCAGCAGTTACTCGAGGCAGAATAATTCACCCCTCCACTTT	CASSYSRQNNSPLHF
NA	TRBV10-3	TRBJ2-3	NA	TGTGCCATCAGTGACGATGAAGTCGGGCGGCTGGATACGCAGTATTTT	CAISDDEVGRLDTQYF
NA	TRBV5-5	TRBJ1-1	NA	TGTGCCAGCAGTCGGACGGACACTGAAGCTTTCTTT	CASSRTDTEAFF
once	TRBV10-1	TRBJ2-2	TRBD2	TGCGCCAGCAGTTTTGGACTAGCGAACACCGGGGAGCTGTTTTTT	CASSFGLANTGELFF
NA	TRBV11-2	TRBJ2-1	NA	TGTGCCAGCAGGAAACCGGGATTACGATACAATGAGCAGTTCTTC	CASRKPGLRYNEQFF
NA	TRBV11-3	TRBJ2-5	TRBD1	TGTGCCAGCAGTCCAGGGGGCTCGTACCAAGAGACCCAGTACTTC	CASSPGGSYQETQYF
NA	TRBV10-3	TRBJ1-6	NA	TGTGCCATCGCGGGCTTAGGGGATAATTCACCCCTCCACTTT	CAIAGLGDNSPLHF
NA	TRBV30	TRBJ1-2	TRBD1	TGTGCCTGCACCGGGACAGGGACCTATGGCTACACCTTC	CACTGTGTYGYTF
NA	TRBV10-1	TRBJ2-3	NA	TGCGCCAGCAGTAGCGGAACGACTAGCACAGATACGCAGTATTTT	CASSSGTTSTDTQYF
NA	TRBV7-2	TRBJ1-2	NA	TGTGCCAGCAGCTCGTACCTTACCAACCAAGGCTACACCTTC	CASSSYLTNQGYTF